The source of this T cell receptor beta chain is a study of blood T cell repertoires in COVID-19. Study context: Sample material is recorded as cDNA or gDNA derived from T cells, B-cell-depleted T cells, or PBMCs.

Sequencing used immunoSEQ multiplex PCR; TCRdb keeps in-frame clones, though not all of them. Among about 86,000 clones listed, more than 75% were seen once. Germline loops: CDR1 SGDLS, CDR2 YYNGEE. The CDR3 runs to 18 residues. V shed 0 bases and J 3 bases; nucleotides not matched to a gene: 12. This clone has just one count. The chain links TRBV9 to TRBJ2-5; 9 bases match TRBD2. The sequence came from a human donor in a cohort sampled during active COVID-19. The sample comprised peripheral blood. The CDR3 DNA reads as TGTGCCAGCAGCGTAGATCCCCCCGCGGGAGGGACGAAAGAGACCCAGTACTTC. This gives the protein CASSVDPPAGGTKETQYF.